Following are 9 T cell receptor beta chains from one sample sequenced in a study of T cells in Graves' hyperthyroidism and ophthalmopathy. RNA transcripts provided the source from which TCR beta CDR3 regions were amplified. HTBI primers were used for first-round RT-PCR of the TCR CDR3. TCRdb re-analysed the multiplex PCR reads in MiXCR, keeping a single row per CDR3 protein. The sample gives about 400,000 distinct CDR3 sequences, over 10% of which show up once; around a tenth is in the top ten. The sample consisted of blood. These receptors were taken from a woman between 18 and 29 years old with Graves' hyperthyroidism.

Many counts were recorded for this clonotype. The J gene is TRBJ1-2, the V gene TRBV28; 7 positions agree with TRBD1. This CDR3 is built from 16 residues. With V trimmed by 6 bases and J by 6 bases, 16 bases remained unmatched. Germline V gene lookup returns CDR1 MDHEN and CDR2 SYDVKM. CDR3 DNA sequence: TGTGCCAGCAGCTCCGAAGCCGACAGGGTACGGAATGGCTACACCTTC. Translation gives CASSSEADRVRNGYTF.

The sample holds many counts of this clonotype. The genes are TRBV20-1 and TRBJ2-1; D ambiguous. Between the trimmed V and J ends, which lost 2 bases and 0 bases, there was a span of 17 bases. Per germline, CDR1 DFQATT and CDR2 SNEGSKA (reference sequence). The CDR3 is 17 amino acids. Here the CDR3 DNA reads TGCAGTGCTAGAAGAGGCCTGGGGTCAAGCTCCTACAATGAGCAGTTCTTC. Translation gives CSARRGLGSSSYNEQFF.

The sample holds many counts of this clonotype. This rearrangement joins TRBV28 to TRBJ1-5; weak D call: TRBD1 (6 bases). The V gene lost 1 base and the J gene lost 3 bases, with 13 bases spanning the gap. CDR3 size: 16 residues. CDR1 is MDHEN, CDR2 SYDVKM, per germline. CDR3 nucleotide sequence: TGTGCCAGCAGTTTATTCTCAGGGGACACCAATCAGCCCCAGCATTTT. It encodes CASSLFSGDTNQPQHF. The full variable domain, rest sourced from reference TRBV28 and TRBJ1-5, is DVKVTQSSRYLVKRTGEKVFLECVQDMDHENMFWYRQDPGLGLRLIYFSYDVKMKEKGDIPEGYSVSREKKERFSLILESASTNQTSMYLCASSLFSGDTNQPQHFGDGTRLSIL.

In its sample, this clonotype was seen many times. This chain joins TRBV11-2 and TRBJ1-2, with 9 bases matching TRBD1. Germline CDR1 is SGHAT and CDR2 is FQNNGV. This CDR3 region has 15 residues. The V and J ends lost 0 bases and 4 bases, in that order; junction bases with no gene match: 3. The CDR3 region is CASSLEQGASYGYTF. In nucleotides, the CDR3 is TGTGCCAGCAGCTTAGAACAGGGGGCGTCCTATGGCTACACCTTC.

CDR3 coding DNA: TGTGCCAGCTCACCCAAGGGCGGCCCAGCTGGAAACACCATATATTTT. Its translation: CASSPKGGPAGNTIYF. The chain has TRBV18 and TRBJ1-3; D is ambiguous. The germline CDR1 and CDR2 sequences are KGHSH and LQKENI. The CDR3 contains 16 residues. V lost 3 bases and J lost 2, with 14 bases in between.

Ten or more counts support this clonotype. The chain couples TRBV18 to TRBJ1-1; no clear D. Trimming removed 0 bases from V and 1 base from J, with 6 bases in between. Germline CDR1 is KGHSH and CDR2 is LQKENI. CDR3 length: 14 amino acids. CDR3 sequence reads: CASSPPVPNTEAFF. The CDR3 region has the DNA TGTGCCAGCTCACCACCGGTACCGAACACTGAAGCTTTCTTT.

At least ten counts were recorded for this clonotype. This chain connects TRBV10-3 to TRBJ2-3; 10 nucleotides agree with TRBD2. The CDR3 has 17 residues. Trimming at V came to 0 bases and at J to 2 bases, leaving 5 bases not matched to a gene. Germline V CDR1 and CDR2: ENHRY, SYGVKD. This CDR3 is CAISESPSGRPTDTQYF. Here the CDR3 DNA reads TGTGCCATCAGTGAGTCCCCTAGCGGGAGACCCACAGATACGCAGTATTTT.

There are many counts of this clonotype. The CDR3 spells CASSFSGTVTGELFF. For the CDR3, the DNA is TGTGCCAGCAGCTTTTCCGGGACAGTCACCGGGGAGCTGTTTTTT. V gene TRBV13 combines with J gene TRBJ2-2, with 7 bases identical to TRBD1. Germline loops: CDR1 PRHDT, CDR2 FYEKMQ (reference sequence). V was pared by 3 bases and J by 4 bases, with 5 bases of the junction left unmatched. The CDR3 consists of 15 residues.

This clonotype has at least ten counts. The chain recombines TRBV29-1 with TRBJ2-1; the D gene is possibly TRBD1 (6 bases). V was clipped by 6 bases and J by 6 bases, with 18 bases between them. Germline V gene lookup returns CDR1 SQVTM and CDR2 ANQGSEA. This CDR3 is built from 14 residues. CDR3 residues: CSVALGDIGNEQFF. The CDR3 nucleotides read TGCAGCGTCGCCCTCGGGGACATTGGCAATGAGCAGTTCTTC.